These 30 T cell receptor beta chains came from one sample sequenced in a study of T cells after yellow fever vaccination. From the 5' RACE reads, TCRdb called clonotypes with MiXCR, one entry per CDR3 protein. The repertoire consists of 340,000 or so distinct CDR3 sequences, with around 12% occurring once and the leading ten covering 2.5% to 3.5%. The sequencing used CD4+ T cells sorted from PBMCs, collected 15 days after the yellow fever booster vaccination. The receptors stem from a man between 18 and 29 years old who received the YFV17D yellow fever vaccine.

This clonotype was observed a handful of times. The CDR3 spells CASSGQIYEQYF. DNA of the CDR3: TGTGCCAGCAGTGGACAGATATACGAGCAGTACTTC. This rearrangement joins TRBV6-2 or TRBV6-3 to TRBJ2-7, with TRBD1 as a possible D gene (6 bases). The length of the CDR3 is 12 residues. Germline CDR1 MNHEY, CDR2 SVGEGT. Between the trimmed V and J ends, which lost 5 bases and 4 bases, there was a span of 9 bases.

The CDR3 protein is CASSLGGSTHNQETQYF. The CDR3 region has the DNA TGCGCCAGCAGCCTGGGAGGTTCCACACATAACCAAGAGACCCAGTACTTC. The chain joins TRBV5-1 to TRBJ2-5, with a tentative D call TRBD2 (6 bases). Germline V gene data show CDR1 as SGHRS and CDR2 as YFSETQ. Deletions cut 4 bases from V and 0 bases from J, with 19 bases between. The CDR3 is 17 residues long.

This clonotype came up many times. The V call is TRBV28, the J call TRBJ1-1; D gene ambiguous. This CDR3 comprises 11 residues. Germline CDR1 and CDR2: MDHEN and SYDVKM. Trimming removed 6 bases from V and 7 bases from J, with 9 bases in between. CDR3 sequence: CASSLGVEAFF. The CDR3 DNA follows: TGTGCCAGCAGCCTCGGGGTTGAAGCTTTCTTT.

The gene calls are TRBV28 and TRBJ2-7, with a weak D call TRBD1 (6 bases). Germline CDR1 reads MDHEN; CDR2 reads SYDVKM. V lost 6 bases to trimming and J lost 0 bases, with 9 bases between them. This CDR3 region has 13 residues. The CDR3 region has the DNA TGTGCCAGCAGAACAGGGAGCTCCTACGAGCAGTACGTC. Translated: CASRTGSSYEQYV.

The V and J genes are TRBV30 and TRBJ1-6; D remains ambiguous. Germline CDR1 reads GTSNPN; CDR2 reads SVGIG (reference sequence). V lost 2 bases to trimming and J lost 11 bases, with 13 bases between them. CDR3 length: 13 residues. The CDR3 DNA sequence: TGTGCCTGGAGTCCCCCAGGAGCTGCACCCCTCCACTTT. This codes for CAWSPPGAAPLHF.

The CDR3, as DNA: TGTGCCAGCAGTGATTCCGGAGGGGGAGACACTGAAGCTTTCTTT. This translates into CASSDSGGGDTEAFF. The rearrangement links TRBV25-1 to TRBJ1-1, with a weak D call TRBD1 (6 bases). V lost 3 bases and J 3 bases, leaving 14 bases between the germline ends. In germline, CDR1 is MGHDK, CDR2 SYGVNS. The CDR3 sequence is 15 residues long.

This clonotype showed up just a few times. This rearrangement joins TRBV7-9 to TRBJ2-6; weak D call: TRBD2 (5 bases). The CDR3 covers 14 residues. Germline V gene data show CDR1 as SEHNR and CDR2 as FQNEAQ (reference sequence). With 4 bases removed from V and 4 bases from J, the gap between germline ends came to 8 bases. CDR3 amino acids: CASSSRAGANVLTF. In DNA form, the CDR3 reads TGTGCCAGCAGCTCGAGGGCGGGGGCCAACGTCCTGACTTTC.

V is TRBV7-3 and J is TRBJ2-2; D is unresolved. CDR3 length equals 14 residues. The germline V gene has CDR1 SGHTA and CDR2 FQGTGA. V was clipped by 4 bases and J by 7 bases, with 13 bases between them. CDR3 residues: CASSSRSGGGELFF. CDR3 nucleotide sequence: TGTGCCAGCAGCTCTCGGAGTGGTGGCGGGGAGCTGTTTTTT.

The gene calls are TRBV7-2 and TRBJ2-7; D not resolved. The V and J ends lost 1 base and 0 bases respectively, with 7 bases between them. Germline V gives CDR1 SGHTA, CDR2 FQGNSA. CDR3 size: 14 residues. The CDR3 DNA sequence: TGTGCCAGCAGCTTAGAAAAACTCTCCTACGAGCAGTACTTC. Its protein is CASSLEKLSYEQYF.

The CDR3 spells CASSLTRQETQYF. The CDR3 nucleotides are TGTGCCAGCAGCTTAACCAGACAAGAGACCCAGTACTTC. The chain carries TRBV7-3 and TRBJ2-5; no clear D. The CDR3 loop spans 13 amino acids. Germline V gives CDR1 SGHTA, CDR2 FQGTGA. Trimming shortened V by 0 bases and J by 2 bases, and 4 bases separated the two germline ends.

This clonotype was counted many times. The chain joins TRBV5-1 to TRBJ2-7, with TRBD1 matching 12 bases. The V and J ends lost 4 bases and 7 bases, in that order; junction bases with no gene match: 6. Germline CDR1 reads SGHRS; CDR2 reads YFSETQ. The CDR3 is 14 residues long. The CDR3 coding sequence is TGCGCCAGCAGCCTGGGACAGGGGGCAAAAGAGCAGTACTTC. Protein sequence: CASSLGQGAKEQYF.

This clonotype was observed a handful of times. The CDR3 region has the DNA TGTGCCATCCAGGGGGCTGCCAAAAACATTCAGTACTTC. Translating gives CAIQGAAKNIQYF. This chain joins TRBV15 and TRBJ2-4; 8 bases map to TRBD1. J lost 1 base, V lost 10 bases, and 3 bases had no gene match. CDR3 length: 13 amino acids. Germline CDR1 LNHNV, CDR2 YYDKDF (reference sequence).

Ten or more counts support this clonotype. The chain carries TRBV10-3 and TRBJ2-5, with TRBD1 matching over 9 bases. J was trimmed by 5 bases and V by 0 bases; bases with no gene match: 7. The CDR3 runs to 16 residues. Germline values: CDR1 ENHRY, CDR2 SYGVKD. CDR3 sequence: CAISESGQGTLETQYF. The CDR3 coding sequence is TGTGCCATCAGTGAGTCGGGACAGGGAACTCTCGAGACCCAGTACTTC.

The V and J genes are TRBV6-5 and TRBJ2-5, with D perhaps TRBD2 (7 bases). This CDR3 comprises 15 residues. The germline V gene has CDR1 MNHEY and CDR2 SVGAGI. V lost 2 bases to trimming and J lost 5 bases, with 15 bases between them. DNA of the CDR3: TGTGCCAGCAGTTACGACGGGGGGCGAAGGGAGACCCAGTACTTC. The encoded protein is CASSYDGGRRETQYF.

This rearrangement joins TRBV7-2 to TRBJ2-7; D is perhaps TRBD2 (6 bases). V was trimmed by 5 bases and J by 1 base, leaving 15 bases between them. The V gene's germline CDR1 is SGHTA and CDR2 FQGNSA. This CDR3 contains 15 residues. This chain's CDR3 is CASSQQMGTSYEQYF. CDR3 nucleotide sequence: TGTGCCAGCAGCCAGCAGATGGGGACTTCCTACGAGCAGTACTTC.

The table lists this clonotype with a few counts. The chain uses TRBV20-1 and TRBJ2-5; TRBD1 agrees at 8 bases. Germline CDR1 DFQATT, CDR2 SNEGSKA (reference sequence). J was trimmed by 1 base and V by 2 bases; bases with no gene match: 6. The CDR3 has 15 amino acids. The CDR3 protein is CSARPGTGPQETQYF. The CDR3, as DNA: TGCAGTGCTAGACCCGGGACAGGACCCCAAGAGACCCAGTACTTC.

This clonotype appeared a few times. The gene calls are TRBV7-9 and TRBJ1-2, with D possibly TRBD1 on 5 matching bases. The CDR3 covers 15 residues. The V gene lost 9 bases and the J gene lost 3 bases, with 20 bases spanning the gap. Looked up from germline, CDR1 is SEHNR and CDR2 is FQNEAQ (reference sequence). CDR3 amino acids: CARAGAVRGYYGYTF. As DNA, the CDR3 is TGTGCCAGGGCAGGAGCCGTTAGGGGTTACTATGGCTACACCTTC.

This clonotype has just a few counts. The chain links TRBV2 to TRBJ1-1, with 7 bases identical to TRBD1. V shed 4 bases, J shed 5 bases, and the junction held 4 bases outside the gene matches. In germline, CDR1 is SNHLY, CDR2 FYNNEI. This CDR3 contains 13 residues. The DNA of the CDR3 is TGTGCCAGCAGTGTCACAGGGGCAACTGAAGCTTTCTTT. Its protein is CASSVTGATEAFF.

The table lists this clonotype with a few counts. The chain employs TRBV6-2 or TRBV6-3 and TRBJ1-1, with 9 nucleotides matching TRBD1. V lost 4 bases, J lost 13 bases, and 4 bases stayed unmatched. The germline gives CDR1 MNHEY, CDR2 SVGEGT. The CDR3 sequence is 11 residues long. The CDR3 DNA follows: TGTGCCAGCAGTTTACGGACAGGGGTTTTCTTT. Its translation: CASSLRTGVFF.

The genes are TRBV19 and TRBJ1-4; TRBD1 aligns across 7 bases. The V and J ends lost 4 bases and 9 bases, in that order; junction bases with no gene match: 5. The germline V gene encodes CDR1 LNHDA and CDR2 SQIVND (reference sequence). CDR3 size: 13 residues. The CDR3: CASSRQGSQKLFF. The CDR3 DNA is TGTGCCAGTAGTAGACAGGGCTCGCAAAAACTGTTTTTT.

This clonotype occurred a few times. The V gene is TRBV7-2, the J gene TRBJ2-2; D unclear. Between the trimmed V and J ends, which lost 4 bases and 0 bases, there was a span of 9 bases. CDR3 length: 15 amino acids. From germline, CDR1 is SGHTA and CDR2 FQGNSA. This chain's CDR3 is CASSWKTANTGELFF. The CDR3 region has the DNA TGTGCCAGCAGCTGGAAGACTGCGAACACCGGGGAGCTGTTTTTT.

This clonotype has a handful of counts. V gene TRBV5-4 combines with J gene TRBJ2-7; TRBD1 matches 10 bases. V gave up 3 bases and J gave up 5 bases; unmatched junction bases: 5. Germline V gene data show CDR1 as SGHNT and CDR2 as YYREEE (reference sequence). CDR3 length equals 14 residues. The CDR3 nucleotides are TGTGCCAGCAGCTGGGGACAGGGGAAACACGAGCAGTACTTC. Encoded protein: CASSWGQGKHEQYF. The full variable domain, rest sourced from reference TRBV5-4 and TRBJ2-7, is ETGVTQSPTHLIKTRGQQVTLRCSSQSGHNTVSWYQQALGQGPQFIFQYYREEENGRGNFPPRFSGLQFPNYSSELNVNALELDDSALYLCASSWGQGKHEQYFGPGTRLTVT.

This clonotype came up a few times. The V gene is TRBV4-3, the J gene TRBJ1-1, with D unclear. V shed 0 bases and J shed 11 bases, with 10 bases lying between them. This CDR3 is 12 amino acids long. CDR1 is LGHNA and CDR2 is YSLEER in the germline V gene. The CDR3 here is CASSQEGSGAFF. The CDR3 DNA is TGCGCCAGCAGCCAAGAGGGCTCTGGGGCTTTCTTT.

J is TRBJ2-2 and V is TRBV7-9; 7 nucleotides align to TRBD2. The CDR3 runs to 15 residues. V shed 5 bases and J 3 bases; nucleotides not matched to a gene: 6. Germline CDR1 is SEHNR and CDR2 is FQNEAQ (reference sequence). The CDR3 coding sequence is TGTGCCAGCAGCGTCGGGACTACAGACACCGGGGAGCTGTTTTTT. Translated, it gives CASSVGTTDTGELFF.

As for this clonotype: A single base is all that separates this from a far larger clone, so a read error is likely. V and J are TRBV12-3 or TRBV12-4 and TRBJ2-3; D uncertain. Trimming removed 3 bases from V and 1 base from J, with 5 bases in between. CDR3 size: 13 residues. CDR3 nucleotide sequence: TGTGCCAGCAGTTTCGGATGCACAGATACGCAGTATTTT. Translating it yields CASSFGCTDTQYF.

This clonotype occurred a few times. The chain combines TRBV3-1 with TRBJ2-3; no clear D gene. V lost 2 bases and J 0 bases, leaving 3 bases between the germline ends. Germline V gene data show CDR1 as LGHDT and CDR2 as YNNKEL (reference sequence). The CDR3 loop spans 13 amino acids. CDR3 DNA sequence: TGTGCCAGCAGCCAAAAAAGCACAGATACGCAGTATTTT. It is translated as CASSQKSTDTQYF.

The sample holds a few counts of this clonotype. The genes are TRBV20-1 and TRBJ1-5, with TRBD1 matching 7 bases. J lost 3 bases, V lost 4 bases, and 9 bases had no gene match. Germline CDR1 is DFQATT and CDR2 is SNEGSKA (reference sequence). This CDR3 has 15 residues. The CDR3 DNA follows: TGCAGTGCTACCGTCCCGGGACAGTACAATCAGCCCCAGCATTTT. It translates to CSATVPGQYNQPQHF.

The chain recombines TRBV19 with TRBJ2-7, with 8 bases aligning to TRBD1. Germline values: CDR1 LNHDA, CDR2 SQIVND (reference sequence). This CDR3 spans 16 amino acids. Trimming took 4 bases from V and 0 from J; bases not matched to a gene: 8. CDR3 amino acids: CASSTATGVFSYEQYF. CDR3 coding DNA: TGTGCCAGTAGTACGGCGACAGGGGTCTTCTCCTACGAGCAGTACTTC.

There are a few counts of this clonotype. The rearrangement joins TRBV7-9 to TRBJ1-6; D uncertain. V dropped 9 bases and J dropped 0 bases, with 12 bases sitting between them. The CDR3 contains 15 residues. Germline V gene lookup returns CDR1 SEHNR and CDR2 FQNEAQ (reference sequence). CDR3 residues: CASDRESSYNSPLHF. The CDR3 nucleotides read TGTGCCAGTGACCGGGAGAGCTCCTATAATTCACCCCTCCACTTT.

The chain has TRBV2 and TRBJ1-4, with 9 bases identical to TRBD1. Germline-derived CDR1 and CDR2 are SNHLY and FYNNEI. The CDR3 has 15 residues. After removal of 6 bases from V and 9 bases from J, the junction contained 11 bases not matched to a gene. This CDR3 reads CASRIVGTGQKKLFF. The CDR3 DNA follows: TGTGCCAGCAGAATTGTAGGGACAGGGCAGAAAAAACTGTTTTTT.